This T cell receptor beta chain comes out of a study of CD8 T cells in Susac syndrome. Deletions cut 4 bases from V and 6 bases from J, with 23 bases between. The germline V gene encodes CDR1 SGDLS and CDR2 YYNGEE. The CDR3 loop spans 16 amino acids. Sequencing of TCR beta was undertaken in CD8+ and CD4+ T cells derived from blood. In contrast to the negatively isolated CD8+ and CD4+ T cells, TEMRA cells were FACS-enriched. Random hexamers primed reverse transcription of about 0.45 to 1 ug RNA. Amplification of TCR beta CDR3 used immunoSEQ multiplex PCR across 54 Vbeta and 13 Jbeta. MiXCR was run by TCRdb on the immunoSEQ multiplex PCR reads, yielding one entry per CDR3 protein. The sample has 100,000 to 150,000 distinct CDR3 sequences; about 93% are singletons.

The chain carries TRBV9 and TRBJ2-7, with D possibly TRBD2 on 5 matching bases. Sequenced: CD4+ T cells from PBMCs. The receptor was isolated from a human donor in good health. The DNA of the CDR3 is TGTGCCAGCAGCCCCGCCGGGGTAGCTCAGACTTTCGAGCAGTACTTC. Translating gives CASSPAGVAQTFEQYF.